Reported below is one T cell receptor (beta chain). This clonotype appeared once. Which antigen it targets is not known. No clone much larger than this one lies a single base away; base qualities are absent. A lone read is weak support. The source of the sample is a study of CD8 T cells in Susac syndrome (dated by TCRdb to 2018 to 2020). The study in broad terms: Repertoire sequencing was used to test whether CD8+ T cell activation and differentiation in Susac syndrome was antigen driven. The study compared CD8+ T cell repertoire clonality among roughly 12 healthy donors, some 14 Susac syndrome patients and fewer than 19 multiple sclerosis patients. Overall study results and their limits: The TCR sequencing and HLA analysis was acknowledged to have included a relatively small number of individuals.

Peripheral blood CD8+ and CD4+ T cells from healthy donors, Susac syndrome patients and multiple sclerosis patients were profiled using high-throughput TCR beta sequencing. Treatment-naive patients with stable or active relapsing-remitting disease fulfilling revised McDonald criteria were used as multiple sclerosis controls. CD8+ TEMRA cells were enriched by FACS, while bulk CD8+ and CD4+ T cells were purified by magnetic negative isolation. Blood was drawn into EDTA tubes, processed within 24 hours, and PBMCs were isolated by density gradient centrifugation. PBMCs intended for TCR sequencing were frozen in liquid nitrogen and were later thawed in a 37 degrees C water bath. Purity of sorted or isolated CD4+, CD8+ and CD8+ TEMRA cells was at least 90%. From the germline V gene, CDR1 is MGHRA and CDR2 is YSYEKL. From its cysteine to its phenylalanine, the CDR3 spans 14 amino acids. Only the CDR3 region is kept as DNA, spanning 42 bases read in frame from base 1. V is shortened by 4 bases, J by 4 bases, and the region joining them spans 13 bases.

RNA was extracted using the RNeasy kit, and about 0.5 to 1 ug of the RNA was reverse transcribed with random hexamers. The immunoSEQ multiplex PCR assay, covering 54 Vbeta and 13 Jbeta segments, was used to amplify TCR beta CDR3 regions. To correct PCR amplification bias, a synthetic template baseline was used for both primer optimization and computational correction. Per the source publication's procedure: Reads were assigned to V, D and J genes according to IMGT and analyzed in immunoSEQ Analyzer, with only productive sequences retained. Clonality was calculated as one minus the Shannon entropy normalized by log2 of the number of productive unique sequences. For each patient and control, public and private clones were evaluated within the 100 most prevalent clones. A clone was defined as Susac-specific if it was absent from the healthy and MS cohorts, from approximately 980 published viral clones and from other ImmuneACCESS disease sequences. In TCRdb, the public reads were trimmed at Q25 with fastp and aligned with MiXCR, with productive beta chains retained. Every entry covers one CDR3 protein and lists the most common genes and DNA from its rows. None of the V and J calls come from the authors' own analysis; TCRdb made them. Recorded for this sample are hundreds of thousands of distinct CDR3 sequences; about 85% of them occurred a single time. The ten largest make up more than 0.09% of the sample.

The sequence was obtained from a human donor with multiple sclerosis. This chain is built from TRBV4-1 and TRBJ1-2; the best D guess is TRBD1, with 5 bases matching. The source material was CD8+ T cells from PBMCs. CDR3 loop: CASSPSQGGYGYTF. The nucleotide sequence is given as TGCGCCAGCAGCCCGAGCCAGGGCGGCTATGGCTACACCTTC.